The text below deals with one T cell receptor (beta chain). This entry is derived from a study of technical replicates of blood from a handful of donors. Method: immunoSEQ multiplex PCR; TCRdb's copy keeps in-frame clones and lacks some. The sample records more than 95,000 clones, about 96% being singletons. CDR1 and CDR2 from the germline V gene are KGHSH and LQKENI. The CDR3 is made up of 16 amino acids. V lost 0 bases and J lost 0, with 9 bases in between. This rearrangement joins TRBV18 to TRBJ2-4; maybe TRBD1 (5 bases). The source material was T cells isolated from PBMCs. The receptor's source is a human donor in good health. The CDR3 DNA follows: TGTGCCAGCTCACCACCGTCGGACATAGCCAAAAACATTCAGTACTTC. Protein: CASSPPSDIAKNIQYF. Based on the CDR3 plus reference TRBV18 and TRBJ2-4, the full variable domain is NAGVMQNPRHLVRRRGQEARLRCSPMKGHSHVYWYRQLPEEGLKFMVYLQKENIIDESGMPKERFSAEFPKEGPSILRIQQVVRGDSAAYFCASSPPSDIAKNIQYFGAGTRLSVL.